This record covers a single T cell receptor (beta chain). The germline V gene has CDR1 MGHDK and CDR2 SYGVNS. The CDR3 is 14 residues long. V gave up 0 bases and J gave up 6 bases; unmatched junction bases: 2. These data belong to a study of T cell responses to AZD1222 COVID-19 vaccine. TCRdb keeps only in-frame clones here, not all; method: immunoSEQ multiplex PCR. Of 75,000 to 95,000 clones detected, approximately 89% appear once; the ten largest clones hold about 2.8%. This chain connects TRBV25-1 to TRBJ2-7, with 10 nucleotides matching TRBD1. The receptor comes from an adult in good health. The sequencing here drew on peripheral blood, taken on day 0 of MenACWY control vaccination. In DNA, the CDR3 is TGTGCCAGCAGTGAATATGACAGGGGGCGCGAGCAGTACTTC. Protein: CASSEYDRGREQYF.